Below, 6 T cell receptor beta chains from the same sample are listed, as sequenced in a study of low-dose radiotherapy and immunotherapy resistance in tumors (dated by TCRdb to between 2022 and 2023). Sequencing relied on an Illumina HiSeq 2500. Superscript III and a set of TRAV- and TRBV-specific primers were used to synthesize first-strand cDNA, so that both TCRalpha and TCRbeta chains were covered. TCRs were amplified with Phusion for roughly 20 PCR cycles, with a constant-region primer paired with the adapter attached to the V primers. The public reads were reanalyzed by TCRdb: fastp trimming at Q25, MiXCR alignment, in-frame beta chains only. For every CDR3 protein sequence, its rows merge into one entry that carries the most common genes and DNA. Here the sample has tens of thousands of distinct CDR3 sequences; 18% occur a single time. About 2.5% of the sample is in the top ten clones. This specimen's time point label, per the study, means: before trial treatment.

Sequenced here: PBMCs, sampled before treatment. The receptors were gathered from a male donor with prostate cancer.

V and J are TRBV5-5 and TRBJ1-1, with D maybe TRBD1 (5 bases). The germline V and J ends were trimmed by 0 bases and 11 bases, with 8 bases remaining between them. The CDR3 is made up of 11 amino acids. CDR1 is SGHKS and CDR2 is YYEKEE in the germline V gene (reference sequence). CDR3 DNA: TGTGCCAGCAGCTTGGAGGGGAATGCTTTCTTT. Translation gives CASSLEGNAFF. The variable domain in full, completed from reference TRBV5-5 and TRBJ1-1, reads DAGVTQSPTHLIKTRGQQVTLRCSPISGHKSVSWYQQVLGQGPQFIFQYYEKEERGRGNFPDRFSARQFPNYSSELNVNALLLGDSALYLCASSLEGNAFFGQGTRLTVV.

CDR3 residues: CASSADGRGSPQHF. CDR3 sequence (DNA): TGTGCCAGCAGCGCTGACGGCCGGGGATCGCCCCAGCATTTT. The V and J genes are TRBV9 and TRBJ1-5, with D unclear. CDR3 size: 14 residues. V lost 3 bases to trimming and J lost 9 bases, with 16 bases between them. Per the germline V gene, CDR1 is SGDLS and CDR2 is YYNGEE.

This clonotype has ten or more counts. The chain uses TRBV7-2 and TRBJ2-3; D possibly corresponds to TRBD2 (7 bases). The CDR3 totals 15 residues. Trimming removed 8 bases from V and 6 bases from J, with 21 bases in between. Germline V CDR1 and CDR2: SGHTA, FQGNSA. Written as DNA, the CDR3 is TGTGCCAGCCCAACTTCCGGAGGGGGGGGGGATACGCAGTATTTT. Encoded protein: CASPTSGGGGDTQYF.

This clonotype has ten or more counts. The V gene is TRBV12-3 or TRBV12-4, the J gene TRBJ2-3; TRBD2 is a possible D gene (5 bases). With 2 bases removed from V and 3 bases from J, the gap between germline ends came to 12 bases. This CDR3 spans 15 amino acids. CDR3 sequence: CASSLFAGVTDTQYF. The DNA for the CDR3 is TGTGCCAGCAGTTTATTTGCGGGCGTGACAGATACGCAGTATTTT.

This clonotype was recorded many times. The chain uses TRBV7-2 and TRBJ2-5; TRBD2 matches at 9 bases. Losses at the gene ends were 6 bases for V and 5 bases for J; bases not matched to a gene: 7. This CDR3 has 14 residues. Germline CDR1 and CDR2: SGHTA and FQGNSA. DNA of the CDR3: TGTGCCAGCAGTGTTTCTAGCGGGGAGGAGACCCAGTACTTC. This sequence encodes CASSVSSGEETQYF.

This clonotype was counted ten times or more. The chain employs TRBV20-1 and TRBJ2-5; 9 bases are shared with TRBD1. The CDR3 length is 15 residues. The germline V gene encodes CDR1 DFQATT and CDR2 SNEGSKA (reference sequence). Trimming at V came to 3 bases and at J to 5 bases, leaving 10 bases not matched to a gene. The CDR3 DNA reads TGCAGTGCTAGGACCTGGACAGGGGTCCAGGAGACCCAGTACTTC. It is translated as CSARTWTGVQETQYF.